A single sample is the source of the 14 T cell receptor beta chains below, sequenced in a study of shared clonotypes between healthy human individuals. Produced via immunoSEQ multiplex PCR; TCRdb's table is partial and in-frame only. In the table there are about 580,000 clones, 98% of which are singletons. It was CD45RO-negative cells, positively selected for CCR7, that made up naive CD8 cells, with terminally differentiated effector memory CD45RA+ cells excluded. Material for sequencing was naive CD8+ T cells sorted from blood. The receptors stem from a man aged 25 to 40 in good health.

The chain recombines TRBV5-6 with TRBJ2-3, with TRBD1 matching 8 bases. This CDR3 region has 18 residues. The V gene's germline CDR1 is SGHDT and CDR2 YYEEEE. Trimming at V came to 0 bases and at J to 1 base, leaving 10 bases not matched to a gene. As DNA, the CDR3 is TGTGCCAGCAGCTTGGGAGGAGAAGGGACAGGCGGCACAGATACGCAGTATTTT. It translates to CASSLGGEGTGGTDTQYF.

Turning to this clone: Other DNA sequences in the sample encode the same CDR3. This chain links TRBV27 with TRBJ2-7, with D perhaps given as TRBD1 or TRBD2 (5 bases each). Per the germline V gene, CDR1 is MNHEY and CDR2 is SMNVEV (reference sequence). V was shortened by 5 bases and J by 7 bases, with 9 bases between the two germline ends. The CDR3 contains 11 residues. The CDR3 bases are TGTGCCAGCAGTACCTGGGGGGAGCAGTACTTC. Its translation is CASSTWGEQYF.

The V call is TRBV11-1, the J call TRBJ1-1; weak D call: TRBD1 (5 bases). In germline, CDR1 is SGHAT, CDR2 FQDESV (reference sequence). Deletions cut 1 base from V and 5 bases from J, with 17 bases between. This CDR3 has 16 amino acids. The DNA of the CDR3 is TGTGCCAGCAGCTTAGGAGGACACCGAGGGAGTACTGAAGCTTTCTTT. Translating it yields CASSLGGHRGSTEAFF.

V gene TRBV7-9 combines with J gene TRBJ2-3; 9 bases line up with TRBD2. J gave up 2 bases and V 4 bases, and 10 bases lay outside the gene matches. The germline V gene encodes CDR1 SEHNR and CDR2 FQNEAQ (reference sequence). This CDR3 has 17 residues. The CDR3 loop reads CASSSQLAGYDTDTQYF. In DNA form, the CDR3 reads TGTGCCAGCAGCTCCCAACTAGCGGGCTATGACACAGATACGCAGTATTTT. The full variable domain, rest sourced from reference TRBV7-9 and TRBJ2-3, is DTGVSQNPRHKITKRGQNVTFRCDPISEHNRLYWYRQTLGQGPEFLTYFQNEAQLEKSRLLSDRFSAERPKGSFSTLEIQRTEQGDSAMYLCASSSQLAGYDTDTQYFGPGTRLTVL.

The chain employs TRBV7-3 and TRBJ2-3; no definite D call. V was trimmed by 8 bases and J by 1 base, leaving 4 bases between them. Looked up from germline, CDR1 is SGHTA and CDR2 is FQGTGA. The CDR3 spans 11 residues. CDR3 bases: TGTGCCAGCCTGGGCACAGATACGCAGTATTTT. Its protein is CASLGTDTQYF.

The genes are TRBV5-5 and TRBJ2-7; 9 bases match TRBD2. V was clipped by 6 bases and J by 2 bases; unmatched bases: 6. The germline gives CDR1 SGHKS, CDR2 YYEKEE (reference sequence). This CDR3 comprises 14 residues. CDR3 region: CASTLASGTYEQYF. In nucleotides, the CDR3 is TGTGCCAGCACCCTGGCTAGCGGGACCTACGAGCAGTACTTC.

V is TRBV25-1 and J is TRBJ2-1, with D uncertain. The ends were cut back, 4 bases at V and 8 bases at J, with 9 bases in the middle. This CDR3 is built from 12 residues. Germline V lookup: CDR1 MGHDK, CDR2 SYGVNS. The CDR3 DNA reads TGTGCCAGCAGTGGTCTAGGTTATGAGCAGTTCTTC. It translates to CASSGLGYEQFF. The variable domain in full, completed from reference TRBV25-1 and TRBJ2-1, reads EADIYQTPRYLVIGTGKKITLECSQTMGHDKMYWYQQDPGMELHLIHYSYGVNSTEKGDLSSESTVSRIRTEHFPLTLESARPSHTSQYLCASSGLGYEQFFGPGTRLTVL.

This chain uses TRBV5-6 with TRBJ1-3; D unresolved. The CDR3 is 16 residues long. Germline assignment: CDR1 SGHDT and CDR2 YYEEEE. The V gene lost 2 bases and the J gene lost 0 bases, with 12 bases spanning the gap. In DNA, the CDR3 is TGTGCCAGCAGCTTCATGAAAGTGAGCTCTGGAAACACCATATATTTT. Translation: CASSFMKVSSGNTIYF.

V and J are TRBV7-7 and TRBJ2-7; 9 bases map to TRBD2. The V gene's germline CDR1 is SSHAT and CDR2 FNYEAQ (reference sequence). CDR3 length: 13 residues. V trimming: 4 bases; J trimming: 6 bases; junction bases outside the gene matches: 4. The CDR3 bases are TGTGCCAGCAGCTACGCAGCGGGAGGCGAGCAGTACTTC. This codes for CASSYAAGGEQYF.

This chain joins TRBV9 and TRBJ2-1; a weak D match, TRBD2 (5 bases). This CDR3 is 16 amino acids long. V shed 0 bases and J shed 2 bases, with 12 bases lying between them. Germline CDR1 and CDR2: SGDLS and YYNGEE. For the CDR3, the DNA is TGTGCCAGCAGCGTAGGAGGGCAAAGGACCTACAATGAGCAGTTCTTC. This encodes CASSVGGQRTYNEQFF.

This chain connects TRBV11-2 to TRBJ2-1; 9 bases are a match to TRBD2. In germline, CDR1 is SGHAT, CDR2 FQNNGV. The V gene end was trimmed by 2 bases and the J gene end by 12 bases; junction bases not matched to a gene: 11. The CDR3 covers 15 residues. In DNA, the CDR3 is TGTGCCAGCAGCTTACGTAGCGGGGGCCGACAAGGGCAGTTCTTC. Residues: CASSLRSGGRQGQFF. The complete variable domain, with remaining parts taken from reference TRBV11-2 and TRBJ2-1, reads EAGVAQSPRYKIIEKRQSVAFWCNPISGHATLYWYQQILGQGPKLLIQFQNNGVVDDSQLPKDRFSAERLKGVDSTLKIQPAKLEDSAVYLCASSLRSGGRQGQFFGPGTRLTVL.

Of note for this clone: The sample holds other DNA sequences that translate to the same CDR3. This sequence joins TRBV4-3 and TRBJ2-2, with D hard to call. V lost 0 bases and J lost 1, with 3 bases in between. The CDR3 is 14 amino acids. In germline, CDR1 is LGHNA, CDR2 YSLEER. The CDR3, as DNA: TGCGCCAGCAGCCAAGAAAGGAACACCGGGGAGCTGTTTTTT. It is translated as CASSQERNTGELFF.

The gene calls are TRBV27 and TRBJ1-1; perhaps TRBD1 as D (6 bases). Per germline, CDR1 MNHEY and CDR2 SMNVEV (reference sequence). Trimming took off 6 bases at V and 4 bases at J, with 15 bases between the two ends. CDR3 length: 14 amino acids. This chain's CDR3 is CASRARGPVTEAFF. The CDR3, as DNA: TGTGCCAGCAGAGCCCGGGGGCCGGTCACTGAAGCTTTCTTT.

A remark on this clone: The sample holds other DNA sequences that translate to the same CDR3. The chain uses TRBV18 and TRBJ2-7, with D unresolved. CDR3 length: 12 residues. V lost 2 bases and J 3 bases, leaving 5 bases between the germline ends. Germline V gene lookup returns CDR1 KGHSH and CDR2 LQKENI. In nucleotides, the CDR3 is TGTGCCAGCTCACCAGGGGACTACGAGCAGTACTTC. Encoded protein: CASSPGDYEQYF.